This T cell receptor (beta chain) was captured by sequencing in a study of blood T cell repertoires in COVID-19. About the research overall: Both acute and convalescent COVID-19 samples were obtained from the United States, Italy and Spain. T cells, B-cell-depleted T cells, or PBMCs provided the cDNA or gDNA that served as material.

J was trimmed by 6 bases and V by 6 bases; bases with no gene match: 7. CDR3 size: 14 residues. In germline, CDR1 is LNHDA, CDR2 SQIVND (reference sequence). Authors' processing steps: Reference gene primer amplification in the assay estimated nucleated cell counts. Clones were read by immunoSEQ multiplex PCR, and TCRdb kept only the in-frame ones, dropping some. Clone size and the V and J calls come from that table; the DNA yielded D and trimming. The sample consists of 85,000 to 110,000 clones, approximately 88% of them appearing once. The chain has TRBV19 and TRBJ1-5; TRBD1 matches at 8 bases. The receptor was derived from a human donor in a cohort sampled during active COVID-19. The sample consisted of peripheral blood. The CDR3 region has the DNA TGTGCCAGTAGACCGGACAGGGTAAGTCAGCCCCAGCATTTT. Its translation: CASRPDRVSQPQHF. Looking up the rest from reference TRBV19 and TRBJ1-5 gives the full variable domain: DGGITQSPKYLFRKEGQNVTLSCEQNLNHDAMYWYRQDPGQGLRLIYYSQIVNDFQKGDIAEGYSVSREKKESFPLTVTSAQKNPTAFYLCASRPDRVSQPQHFGDGTRLSIL.